One and the same sample provided the 21 T cell receptor beta chains below, sequenced in a study of shared clonotypes between healthy human individuals. Clones were sequenced by immunoSEQ multiplex PCR, and TCRdb holds only the in-frame ones, with some missing. The sample includes some 600,000 clones, approximately 96% of them seen just once. Naive CD8 cells lacked CD45RO, underwent positive selection for CCR7 and left out terminally differentiated effector memory CD45RA+ cells. The sequencing sample was made of naive CD8+ T cells sorted from blood. These receptors were taken from a woman aged 30 to 39 in good health.

V gene TRBV2 combines with J gene TRBJ2-7, with a weak D call TRBD1 (6 bases). Germline loops: CDR1 SNHLY, CDR2 FYNNEI. Trimming removed 8 bases from V and 3 bases from J, with 8 bases in between. The CDR3 runs 11 residues. As DNA, the CDR3 is TGTGCCAGCTGGACAGACTACGAGCAGTACTTC. It is translated as CASWTDYEQYF.

The chain combines TRBV9 with TRBJ2-1; D is unclear. The CDR3 has 11 amino acids. Trimming took off 4 bases at V and 5 bases at J, with 4 bases between the two ends. Germline V CDR1 and CDR2: SGDLS, YYNGEE. CDR3 protein: CASSLNNEQFF. CDR3 nucleotide sequence: TGTGCCAGCAGCCTAAACAATGAGCAGTTCTTC. Based on the CDR3 plus reference TRBV9 and TRBJ2-1, the full variable domain is DSGVTQTPKHLITATGQRVTLRCSPRSGDLSVYWYQQSLDQGLQFLIQYYNGEERAKGNILERFSAQQFPDLHSELNLSSLELGDSALYFCASSLNNEQFFGPGTRLTVL.

The V gene is TRBV19, the J gene TRBJ2-2; D is unclear. Germline-derived CDR1 and CDR2 are LNHDA and SQIVND (reference sequence). The CDR3 spans 17 residues. Deletions cut 0 bases from V and 7 bases from J, with 18 bases between. The CDR3 spells CASSIDGGWLSGGELFF. Written as DNA, the CDR3 is TGTGCCAGTAGTATAGATGGTGGCTGGCTTTCTGGCGGGGAGCTGTTTTTT.

The gene calls are TRBV29-1 and TRBJ2-6; D is perhaps TRBD1 (6 bases). Germline lookup yields CDR1 SQVTM and CDR2 ANQGSEA. V was cut by 6 bases and J by 2 bases, with 23 bases left in between. CDR3 length equals 18 residues. The CDR3 nucleotides read TGCAGCGTCCAAGGGGGACACCAAAGACAGGCTGGGGCCAACGTCCTGACTTTC. Protein: CSVQGGHQRQAGANVLTF.

V is TRBV5-1 and J is TRBJ1-1; D is possibly TRBD1 (5 bases). Germline-derived CDR1 and CDR2 are SGHRS and YFSETQ. V was trimmed by 2 bases and J by 6 bases, leaving 11 bases between them. This CDR3 has 13 residues. CDR3 nucleotide sequence: TGCGCCAGCAGCTTTGGGACGGGCGCTGAAGCTTTCTTT. As protein: CASSFGTGAEAFF. The full variable domain, in which reference TRBV5-1 and TRBJ1-1 provide the parts outside the CDR3, is KAGVTQTPRYLIKTRGQQVTLSCSPISGHRSVSWYQQTPGQGLQFLFEYFSETQRNKGNFPGRFSGRQFSNSRSEMNVSTLELGDSALYLCASSFGTGAEAFFGQGTRLTVV.

With regard to this clone: Other DNA sequences in the same sample also yield this CDR3. The chain uses TRBV11-3 and TRBJ1-1; D ambiguous. This CDR3 region has 12 residues. V shed 5 bases and J shed 4 bases, with 8 bases lying between them. The germline V gene has CDR1 SGHNT and CDR2 YENEEA. The CDR3 region has the DNA TGTGCCAGCAGCCCAGGTGGCACTGAAGCTTTCTTT. Translating gives CASSPGGTEAFF.

The chain recombines TRBV2 with TRBJ1-2; D remains unclear. Between the trimmed V and J ends, which lost 6 bases and 2 bases, there was a span of 16 bases. Germline lookup yields CDR1 SNHLY and CDR2 FYNNEI. This CDR3 is 15 amino acids long. Written as DNA, the CDR3 is TGTGCCAGCAGAGATGACTTGGCGGGCAACTATGGCTACACCTTC. As protein: CASRDDLAGNYGYTF. The entire variable domain, with the rest obtained from reference TRBV2 and TRBJ1-2, is as follows: EPEVTQTPSHQVTQMGQEVILRCVPISNHLYFYWYRQILGQKVEFLVSFYNNEISEKSEIFDDQFSVERPDGSNFTLKIRSTKLEDSAMYFCASRDDLAGNYGYTFGSGTRLTVV.

V gene TRBV4-1 combines with J gene TRBJ2-5; D ambiguous. Germline CDR1 reads MGHRA; CDR2 reads YSYEKL. CDR3 length: 15 amino acids. Trimming took off 0 bases at V and 4 bases at J, with 12 bases between the two ends. The CDR3 spells CASSQDQLGPETQYF. CDR3 in DNA: TGCGCCAGCAGCCAAGATCAGCTAGGTCCAGAGACCCAGTACTTC.

V is TRBV7-2 and J is TRBJ2-7; a possible D gene is TRBD2 (5 bases). V shed 1 base and J shed 3 bases, with 22 bases lying between them. The germline gives CDR1 SGHTA, CDR2 FQGNSA. The CDR3 loop spans 18 amino acids. The CDR3: CASSLGLEDPGPLYEQYF. In nucleotides, the CDR3 is TGTGCCAGCAGCTTAGGATTGGAGGATCCTGGCCCCCTCTACGAGCAGTACTTC. The full variable domain, rest sourced from reference TRBV7-2 and TRBJ2-7, is GAGVSQSPSNKVTEKGKDVELRCDPISGHTALYWYRQSLGQGLEFLIYFQGNSAPDKSGLPSDRFSAERTGGSVSTLTIQRTQQEDSAVYLCASSLGLEDPGPLYEQYFGPGTRLTVT.

This CDR3 is CASNRDWKAGELFF. The DNA for the CDR3 is TGTGCCAGCAATAGGGATTGGAAAGCCGGGGAGCTGTTTTTT. The gene calls are TRBV6-1 and TRBJ2-2; D unresolved. The CDR3 has 14 amino acids. The germline V gene has CDR1 MNHNS and CDR2 SASEGT. V was shortened by 7 bases and J by 6 bases, with 15 bases between the two germline ends.

This chain links TRBV6-1 with TRBJ2-7; the D gene is possibly TRBD2 (6 bases). CDR1 MNHNS and CDR2 SASEGT come from the germline V gene. Trimming pared 7 bases from V and 2 bases from J, leaving 15 bases between. This CDR3 region has 14 residues. The CDR3 here is CASKDRTTTYEQYF. In DNA, the CDR3 is TGTGCCAGCAAGGATCGGACTACAACCTACGAGCAGTACTTC.

The rearrangement links TRBV27 to TRBJ1-2; D gene ambiguous. Germline V lookup: CDR1 MNHEY, CDR2 SMNVEV (reference sequence). V dropped 3 bases and J dropped 7 bases, with 15 bases sitting between them. This CDR3 is built from 14 residues. CDR3 sequence (DNA): TGTGCCAGCAGTTTTGGTTGGGCTCTCTTTGGCTACACCTTC. It is translated as CASSFGWALFGYTF.

V is TRBV19 and J is TRBJ1-5; 7 nucleotides agree with TRBD1. The CDR3 length is 15 residues. The V and J ends lost 5 bases and 9 bases, in that order; junction bases with no gene match: 13. The germline V gene encodes CDR1 LNHDA and CDR2 SQIVND (reference sequence). The CDR3 reads CASSPRDSSEWPQHF. Written as DNA, the CDR3 is TGTGCCAGTAGTCCTCGGGACAGCTCGGAATGGCCCCAGCATTTT.

This clone was seen a single time. The DNA for the CDR3 is TGTGCCAGCAGCGCCACCGGGGAGCTGTTTTTT. It encodes CASSATGELFF. This chain uses TRBV7-9 with TRBJ2-2; no reliable D call. This CDR3 has 11 amino acids. The V end was cut by 5 bases, the J end by 4 bases, with 2 bases between. CDR1 SEHNR and CDR2 FQNEAQ come from the germline V gene (reference sequence).

This rearrangement joins TRBV4-1 to TRBJ1-3; D gene ambiguous. Trimming pared 2 bases from V and 1 base from J, leaving 9 bases between. CDR1 is MGHRA, CDR2 YSYEKL, per germline. The CDR3 runs to 15 residues. The CDR3 coding sequence is TGCGCCAGCAGCCAACTCCGGAAATCTGGAAACACCATATATTTT. Its protein is CASSQLRKSGNTIYF.

V is TRBV4-1 and J is TRBJ1-5; TRBD1 agrees at 8 bases. Germline CDR1 and CDR2: MGHRA and YSYEKL. CDR3 length equals 14 residues. V lost 4 bases, J lost 6 bases, and 5 bases stayed unmatched. The CDR3 reads CASSLGQGTQPQHF. The CDR3 region has the DNA TGCGCCAGCAGCCTCGGACAGGGAACTCAGCCCCAGCATTTT.

This clone came up once. The chain joins TRBV4-1 to TRBJ2-7, with a possible D match to TRBD1 (6 bases). The CDR3 consists of 16 residues. V lost 5 bases to trimming and J lost 0 bases, with 17 bases between them. Germline CDR1 is MGHRA and CDR2 is YSYEKL. The CDR3 is CASSERVQGSSYEQYF. The CDR3 DNA is TGCGCCAGCAGCGAAAGAGTTCAGGGGAGCTCCTACGAGCAGTACTTC.

The V and J genes are TRBV28 and TRBJ1-1; D call uncertain. Germline loops: CDR1 MDHEN, CDR2 SYDVKM. The length of the CDR3 is 15 residues. The ends were cut back, 1 base at V and 4 bases at J, with 13 bases in the middle. CDR3 bases: TGTGCCAGCAGTTTATCTCGGGGTTTCCGCACTGAAGCTTTCTTT. Protein sequence: CASSLSRGFRTEAFF.

V usage is TRBV19 and J usage is TRBJ2-5, with unresolved D. CDR1 is LNHDA and CDR2 is SQIVND in the germline V gene (reference sequence). The CDR3 covers 15 residues. Trimming cost V 2 bases and J 5 bases, with 15 bases left between them. The chain's CDR3 is CASSIIMGRSETQYF. CDR3 nucleotide sequence: TGTGCCAGTAGTATAATAATGGGAAGGTCCGAGACCCAGTACTTC.

The chain links TRBV21-1 to TRBJ1-1; the table assigns TRBD1, which was not confirmed against the DNA. TRBV21-1 is a known pseudogene. The CDR3 is 16 amino acids. Here the CDR3 DNA reads TGTGCCAGCAGCAAAGCCGGACAGGGTAAGAACACTGAAGCTTTCTTT. Amino acids: CASSKAGQGKNTEAFF.

The chain carries TRBV27 and TRBJ1-1; TRBD1 aligns across 7 bases. CDR1 and CDR2 (germline): MNHEY, SMNVEV (reference sequence). The CDR3 has 14 amino acids. Trimming cost V 6 bases and J 4 bases; bases outside gene matches: 8. CDR3 protein: CASRFRDSGTEAFF. CDR3 in DNA: TGTGCCAGCAGATTCCGGGACAGTGGCACTGAAGCTTTCTTT.